Below are 19 T cell receptor beta chains sequenced from a single sample in a study of technical replicates of blood from a few donors. Some clones are missing from TCRdb's copy, which holds only in-frame ones; the method was immunoSEQ multiplex PCR. The sample consists of tens of thousands of clones, around 97% of them appearing once. Material for sequencing was T cells isolated from PBMCs. Receptor source: a human donor in good health.

V is TRBV28 and J is TRBJ2-7; D remains ambiguous. The germline CDR1 and CDR2 sequences are MDHEN and SYDVKM. The CDR3 loop spans 17 amino acids. Trimming left V 3 bases short and J 2 bases short, with 20 bases between. The CDR3 loop is CASSFPPNLRVAYEQYF. In DNA form, the CDR3 reads TGTGCCAGCAGTTTCCCTCCTAATTTACGGGTCGCCTACGAGCAGTACTTC.

This chain links TRBV4-2 with TRBJ2-5; the D is unclear. V gave up 1 base and J gave up 1 base, with 13 bases separating them. Germline V gene sequence: CDR1 LGHNA, CDR2 YNFKEQ. This CDR3 is built from 16 residues. CDR3 sequence: CASSQVERSVQETQYF. The CDR3 bases are TGTGCCAGCAGCCAAGTGGAGAGGAGCGTCCAAGAGACCCAGTACTTC.

J is TRBJ2-3 and V is TRBV5-6; 8 nucleotides agree with TRBD2. Germline CDR1 reads SGHDT; CDR2 reads YYEEEE. V gave up 2 bases and J gave up 2 bases; unmatched junction bases: 7. This CDR3 region has 16 residues. The CDR3, as DNA: TGTGCCAGCAGCTTCCTTACTAGCGGCCTCACAGATACGCAGTATTTT. Translating it yields CASSFLTSGLTDTQYF. Complete variable domain (other parts from reference TRBV5-6 and TRBJ2-3): DAGVTQSPTHLIKTRGQQVTLRCSPKSGHDTVSWYQQALGQGPQFIFQYYEEEERQRGNFPDRFSGHQFPNYSSELNVNALLLGDSALYLCASSFLTSGLTDTQYFGPGTRLTVL.

V gene TRBV28 combines with J gene TRBJ2-7, with a tentative D call TRBD1 (6 bases). V shed 5 bases and J shed 4 bases, with 18 bases lying between them. The V gene's germline CDR1 is MDHEN and CDR2 SYDVKM. The CDR3 is 15 residues long. CDR3 DNA: TGTGCCAGCAGTAATATCCTATTACAGGGATACGAGCAGTACTTC. Translating gives CASSNILLQGYEQYF.

The CDR3 protein is CATSGTGGEQYF. In nucleotides, the CDR3 is TGTGCCACCTCCGGGACGGGAGGCGAGCAGTACTTC. The V call is TRBV2, the J call TRBJ2-7, with TRBD2 matching 7 bases. CDR3 length equals 12 residues. Per germline, CDR1 SNHLY and CDR2 FYNNEI. Germline trimming cut 10 bases from V and 6 bases from J; bases unmatched to any gene: 9.

The chain uses TRBV7-9 and TRBJ2-7; D not certain. This CDR3 has 17 amino acids. Germline-derived CDR1 and CDR2 are SEHNR and FQNEAQ (reference sequence). V lost 0 bases and J 2 bases, leaving 17 bases between the germline ends. CDR3: CASSLALQTRTPYEQYF. In DNA form, the CDR3 reads TGTGCCAGCAGCTTAGCGCTCCAGACTCGTACCCCCTACGAGCAGTACTTC.

This chain connects TRBV6-6 to TRBJ1-2; 7 positions agree with TRBD1. The V and J ends lost 5 bases and 5 bases, in that order; junction bases with no gene match: 8. This CDR3 contains 14 residues. Germline values: CDR1 MNHNY, CDR2 SVGAGI (reference sequence). The CDR3 protein is CASSIPGQLYGYTF. The CDR3 DNA follows: TGTGCCAGCAGTATCCCGGGACAGCTGTATGGCTACACCTTC.

This sequence joins TRBV13 and TRBJ2-6; 11 bases are a match to TRBD2. Losses at the gene ends were 1 base for V and 0 bases for J; bases not matched to a gene: 11. Germline V lookup: CDR1 PRHDT, CDR2 FYEKMQ (reference sequence). The CDR3 length is 21 residues. For the CDR3, the DNA is TGTGCCAGCAGCTTAGAACGGTGGCTAGCGGGAGGCTTCTCTGGGGCCAACGTCCTGACTTTC. Its translation: CASSLERWLAGGFSGANVLTF.

The chain is built from TRBV4-2 and TRBJ2-7, with 8 bases identical to TRBD2. The CDR3 length is 15 residues. Trimming took 1 base from V and 3 from J; bases not matched to a gene: 5. CDR1 and CDR2 from the germline V gene are LGHNA and YNFKEQ. The CDR3 loop is CASSQGREANYEQYF. Here the CDR3 DNA reads TGTGCCAGCAGCCAAGGGCGGGAGGCCAACTACGAGCAGTACTTC.

The table lists this clone with a count of one. The J gene is TRBJ1-6, the V gene TRBV6-1; TRBD1 might be the D (6 bases). The ends were cut back, 5 bases at V and 3 bases at J, with 11 bases in the middle. The CDR3 extends over 15 amino acids. Germline loops: CDR1 MNHNS, CDR2 SASEGT. In DNA, the CDR3 is TGTGCCAGCAGTAAGACAGGCCTCTATAATTCACCCCTCCACTTT. It yields the protein CASSKTGLYNSPLHF.

The chain links TRBV5-5 to TRBJ2-2; 8 bases are shared with TRBD1. The V segment lost 4 bases and the J segment 1 base; nucleotides outside the gene matches: 9. The CDR3 loop spans 17 amino acids. CDR1 is SGHKS, CDR2 YYEKEE, per germline (reference sequence). DNA of the CDR3: TGTGCCAGCAGCAACCCGACAGGGGCGGGGAACACCGGGGAGCTGTTTTTT. Translation: CASSNPTGAGNTGELFF.

The chain has TRBV6-1 and TRBJ1-5, with D perhaps matching TRBD1 (6 bases). V was clipped by 4 bases and J by 3 bases, with 16 bases between them. CDR1 and CDR2 from the germline V gene are MNHNS and SASEGT. The CDR3 spans 16 residues. In nucleotides, the CDR3 is TGTGCCAGCAGTGTGAATGGCAGGGGCCCCAATCAGCCCCAGCATTTT. Its translation: CASSVNGRGPNQPQHF.

The chain employs TRBV7-9 and TRBJ1-1; no clear D. The length of the CDR3 is 15 residues. The germline gives CDR1 SEHNR, CDR2 FQNEAQ (reference sequence). Between the trimmed V and J ends, which lost 6 bases and 4 bases, there was a span of 18 bases. The CDR3 loop is CASRLAEGVGTEAFF. In DNA form, the CDR3 reads TGTGCCAGCAGGCTAGCAGAGGGAGTAGGCACTGAAGCTTTCTTT.

The chain couples TRBV2 to TRBJ2-7; 9 bases match TRBD1. The CDR3 consists of 16 residues. Trimming at V came to 7 bases and at J to 0 bases, leaving 10 bases not matched to a gene. Germline-derived CDR1 and CDR2 are SNHLY and FYNNEI. The CDR3 nucleotides are TGTGCCAGCACTTTAAACCGGGACAGGGCCTCCTACGAGCAGTACTTC. This encodes CASTLNRDRASYEQYF. Supplemented by reference TRBV2 and TRBJ2-7, the full variable domain reads EPEVTQTPSHQVTQMGQEVILRCVPISNHLYFYWYRQILGQKVEFLVSFYNNEISEKSEIFDDQFSVERPDGSNFTLKIRSTKLEDSAMYFCASTLNRDRASYEQYFGPGTRLTVT.

The V gene is TRBV29-1, the J gene TRBJ2-1; D not resolved. The CDR3 loop spans 10 amino acids. The germline CDR1 and CDR2 sequences are SQVTM and ANQGSEA. Trimming stripped 2 bases from V and 8 bases from J, with 4 bases between. The CDR3 reads CSVEIDEQFF. The DNA for the CDR3 is TGCAGCGTTGAAATCGATGAGCAGTTCTTC.

The rearrangement links TRBV11-2 to TRBJ2-7; 9 bases are shared with TRBD1. CDR3 size: 14 residues. Germline V gene lookup returns CDR1 SGHAT and CDR2 FQNNGV. Trimming took 3 bases from V and 5 from J; bases not matched to a gene: 5. The CDR3 region has the DNA TGTGCCAGCAGCTTCGGGACAGGGATCAACGAGCAGTACTTC. Translating gives CASSFGTGINEQYF. The full variable domain, completed using reference TRBV11-2 and TRBJ2-7, is EAGVAQSPRYKIIEKRQSVAFWCNPISGHATLYWYQQILGQGPKLLIQFQNNGVVDDSQLPKDRFSAERLKGVDSTLKIQPAKLEDSAVYLCASSFGTGINEQYFGPGTRLTVT.

The gene calls are TRBV7-3 and TRBJ2-1, with a weak D call TRBD2 (5 bases). The CDR3 has 14 amino acids. The germline gives CDR1 SGHTA, CDR2 FQGTGA. Trimming cost V 1 base and J 6 bases, with 10 bases left between them. CDR3 sequence: CASSLNGMANEQFF. The CDR3 DNA reads TGTGCCAGCAGCTTAAACGGGATGGCCAATGAGCAGTTCTTC.

The genes are TRBV10-1 and TRBJ1-1; D might be TRBD1 (5 bases). V lost 6 bases, J lost 1 base, and 6 bases lay in between. This CDR3 is built from 12 residues. CDR1 is WNHNN, CDR2 SYGVQD, per germline (reference sequence). The CDR3 sequence is CASSGGNTEAFF. The CDR3, as DNA: TGCGCCAGCAGCGGGGGGAACACTGAAGCTTTCTTT.

V is TRBV19 and J is TRBJ1-4; maybe TRBD1 (5 bases). There are 14 residues in the CDR3. V lost 2 bases, J lost 5 bases, and 9 bases lay in between. Germline lookup yields CDR1 LNHDA and CDR2 SQIVND (reference sequence). In DNA, the CDR3 is TGTGCCAGTAGTATACAGGGAGGGAATGAAAAACTGTTTTTT. Protein: CASSIQGGNEKLFF.